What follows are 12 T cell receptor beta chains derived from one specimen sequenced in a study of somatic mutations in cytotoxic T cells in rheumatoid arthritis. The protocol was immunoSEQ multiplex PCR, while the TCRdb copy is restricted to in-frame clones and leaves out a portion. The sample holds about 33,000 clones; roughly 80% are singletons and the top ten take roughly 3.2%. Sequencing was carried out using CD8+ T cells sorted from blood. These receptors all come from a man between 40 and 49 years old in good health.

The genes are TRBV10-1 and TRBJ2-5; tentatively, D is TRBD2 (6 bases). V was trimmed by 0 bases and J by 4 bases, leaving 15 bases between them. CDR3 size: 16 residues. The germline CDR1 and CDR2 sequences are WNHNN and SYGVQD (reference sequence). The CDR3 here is CASSESTGRTVETQYF. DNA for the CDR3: TGCGCCAGCAGTGAGTCGACGGGGAGGACCGTAGAGACCCAGTACTTC.

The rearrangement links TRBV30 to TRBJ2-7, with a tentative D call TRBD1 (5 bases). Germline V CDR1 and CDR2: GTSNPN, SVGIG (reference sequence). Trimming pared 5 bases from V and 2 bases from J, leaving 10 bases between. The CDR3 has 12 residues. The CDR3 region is CAWVIGAYEQYF. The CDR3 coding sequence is TGTGCCTGGGTAATAGGGGCCTACGAGCAGTACTTC. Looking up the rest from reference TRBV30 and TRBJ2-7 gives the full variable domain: SQTIHQWPATLVQPVGSPLSLECTVEGTSNPNLYWYRQAAGRGLQLLFYSVGIGQISSEVPQNLSASRPQDRQFILSSKKLLLSDSGFYLCAWVIGAYEQYFGPGTRLTVT.

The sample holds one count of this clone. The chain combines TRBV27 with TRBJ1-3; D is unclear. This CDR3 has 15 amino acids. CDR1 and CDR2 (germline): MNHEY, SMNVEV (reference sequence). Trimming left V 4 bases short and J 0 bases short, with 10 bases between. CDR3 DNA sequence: TGTGCCAGCAGTTCCCGTCCGGACTCTGGAAACACCATATATTTT. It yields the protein CASSSRPDSGNTIYF.

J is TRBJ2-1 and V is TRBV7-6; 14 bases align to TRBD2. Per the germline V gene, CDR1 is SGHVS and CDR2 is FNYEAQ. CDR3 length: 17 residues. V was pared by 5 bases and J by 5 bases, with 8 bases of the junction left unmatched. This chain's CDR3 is CASSLRLAGGLDNEQFF. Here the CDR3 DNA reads TGTGCCAGCAGCCTGAGACTAGCGGGAGGGCTAGACAATGAGCAGTTCTTC.

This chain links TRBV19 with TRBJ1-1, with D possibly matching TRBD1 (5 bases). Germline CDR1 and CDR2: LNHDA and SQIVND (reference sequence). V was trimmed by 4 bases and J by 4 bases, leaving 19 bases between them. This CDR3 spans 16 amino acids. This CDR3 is CASSTPPQGISTEAFF. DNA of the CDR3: TGTGCCAGTAGTACCCCTCCCCAGGGAATAAGCACTGAAGCTTTCTTT.

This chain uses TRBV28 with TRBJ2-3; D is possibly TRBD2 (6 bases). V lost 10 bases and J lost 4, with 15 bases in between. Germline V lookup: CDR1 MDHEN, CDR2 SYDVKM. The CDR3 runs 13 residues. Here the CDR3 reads CAITSRRSDTQYF. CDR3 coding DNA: TGTGCCATCACTAGCCGGAGGTCAGATACGCAGTATTTT.

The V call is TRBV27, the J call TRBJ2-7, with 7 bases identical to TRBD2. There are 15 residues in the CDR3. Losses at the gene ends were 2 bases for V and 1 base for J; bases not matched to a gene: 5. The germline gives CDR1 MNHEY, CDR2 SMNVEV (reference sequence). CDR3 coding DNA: TGTGCCAGCAGTTTAAGCGGAGCGGGATCCTACGAGCAGTACTTC. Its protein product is CASSLSGAGSYEQYF.

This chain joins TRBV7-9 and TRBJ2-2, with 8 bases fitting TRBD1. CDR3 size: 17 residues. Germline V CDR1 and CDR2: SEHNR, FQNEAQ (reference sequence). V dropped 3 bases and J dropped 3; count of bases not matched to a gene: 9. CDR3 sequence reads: CASSFSFQGAHTGELFF. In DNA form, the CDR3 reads TGTGCCAGCAGCTTCTCGTTCCAGGGGGCACACACCGGGGAGCTGTTTTTT.

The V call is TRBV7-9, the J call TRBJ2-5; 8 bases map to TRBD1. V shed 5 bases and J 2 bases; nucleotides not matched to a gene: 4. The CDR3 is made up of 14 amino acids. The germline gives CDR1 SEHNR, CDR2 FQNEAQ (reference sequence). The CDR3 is CASSRGQGQETQYF. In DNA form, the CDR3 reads TGTGCCAGCAGCCGCGGACAGGGACAAGAGACCCAGTACTTC.

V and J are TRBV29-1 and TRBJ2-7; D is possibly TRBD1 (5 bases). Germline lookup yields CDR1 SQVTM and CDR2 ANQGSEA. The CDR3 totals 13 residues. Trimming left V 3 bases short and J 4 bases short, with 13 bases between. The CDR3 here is CSVEATGLYEQYF. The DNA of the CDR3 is TGCAGCGTTGAGGCTACAGGATTGTACGAGCAGTACTTC.

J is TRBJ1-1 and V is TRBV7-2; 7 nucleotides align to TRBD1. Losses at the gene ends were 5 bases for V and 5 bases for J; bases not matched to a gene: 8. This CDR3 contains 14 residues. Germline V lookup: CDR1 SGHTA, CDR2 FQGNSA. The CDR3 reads CASSPTQGGTEAFF. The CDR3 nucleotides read TGTGCCAGCAGCCCGACCCAGGGGGGGACTGAAGCTTTCTTT.

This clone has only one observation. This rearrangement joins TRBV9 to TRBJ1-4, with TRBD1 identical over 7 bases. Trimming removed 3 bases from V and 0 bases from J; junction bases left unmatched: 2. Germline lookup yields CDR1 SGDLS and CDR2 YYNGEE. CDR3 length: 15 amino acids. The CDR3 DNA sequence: TGTGCCAGCAGCGCCGGACAGGCAACTAATGAAAAACTGTTTTTT. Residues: CASSAGQATNEKLFF. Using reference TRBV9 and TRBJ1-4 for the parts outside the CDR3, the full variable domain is DSGVTQTPKHLITATGQRVTLRCSPRSGDLSVYWYQQSLDQGLQFLIQYYNGEERAKGNILERFSAQQFPDLHSELNLSSLELGDSALYFCASSAGQATNEKLFFGSGTQLSVL.